The sequence of this TCR beta chain was determined in a study of early T cells in non-severe SARS-CoV-2 infection. In the study overall: Chains stayed unpaired after sequencing of bulk RNA from unsorted whole blood. Study-level results: Matching results from VDJdb favored anti-spike CD8 responses, leaving private and CD4 specificities undetected.

Each single cDNA molecule received a unique molecular identifier. TCRdb re-called the 5' RACE reads with MiXCR, one entry per CDR3 protein. Here the sample spans fewer than 65,000 distinct CDR3 sequences, 10% being singletons. Germline lookup yields CDR1 SGHRS and CDR2 YFSETQ. J lost 3 bases, V lost 2 bases, and 3 bases had no gene match. This CDR3 has 14 amino acids. Remarks on this clonotype: The antigen is unknown.

Source material: whole blood. The source is an adult who was a healthcare worker with PCR-confirmed SARS-CoV-2 infection or an uninfected control (not recorded which). The V call is TRBV5-1, the J call TRBJ2-5; 8 nucleotides agree with TRBD1. Written as DNA, the CDR3 is TGCGCCAGCAGCTTTGTGACAGGGGAAGAGACCCAGTACTTC. As protein: CASSFVTGEETQYF.